This TCR beta chain comes out of a study of blood T cell repertoires in COVID-19. Study background: COVID-19 samples from acute and convalescent phases originated in the United States, Italy and Spain.

There are 14 residues in the CDR3. Trimming removed 0 bases at V and 4 bases at J, with 7 bases between. Per the germline V gene, CDR1 is SNHLY and CDR2 is FYNNEI. Resolution of symptoms, clearance, or two negative PCRs was present in recovered Cohort 3 donors. As originally analysed: Amplification of reference gene primers provided the estimated nucleated cell counts. Repertoires were generated with immunoSEQ multiplex PCR, while TCRdb's copy carries only in-frame clones and drops some. V, J and clone size derive from that table, while D and trimming were established from the DNA sequence. The sample shows a few hundred thousand clones, 92% of them seen only once.

The TCR sequence derives from a woman aged 25 to 39 who had recovered from COVID-19. Sequenced: PBMCs or T cells enriched from blood (not recorded which). The chain combines TRBV2 with TRBJ1-5; a weak D match, TRBD1 (5 bases). The CDR3 sequence: CASSEARTNQPQHF. CDR3 bases: TGTGCCAGCAGTGAAGCGCGGACAAATCAGCCCCAGCATTTT.